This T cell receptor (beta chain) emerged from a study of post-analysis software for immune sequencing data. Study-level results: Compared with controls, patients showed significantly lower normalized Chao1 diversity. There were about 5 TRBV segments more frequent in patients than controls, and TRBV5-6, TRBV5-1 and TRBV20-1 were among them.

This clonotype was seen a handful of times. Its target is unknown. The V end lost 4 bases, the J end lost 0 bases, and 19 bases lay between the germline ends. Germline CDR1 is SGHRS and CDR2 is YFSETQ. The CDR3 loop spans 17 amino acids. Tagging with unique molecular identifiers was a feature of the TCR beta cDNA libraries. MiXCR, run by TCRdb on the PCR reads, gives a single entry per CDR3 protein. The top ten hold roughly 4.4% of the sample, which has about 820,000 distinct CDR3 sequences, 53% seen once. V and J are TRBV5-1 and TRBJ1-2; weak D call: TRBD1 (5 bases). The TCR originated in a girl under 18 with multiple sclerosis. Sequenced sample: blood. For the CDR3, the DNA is TGCGCCAGCAGCGCCGGACACCCCATGACCCCTAACTATGGCTACACCTTC. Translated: CASSAGHPMTPNYGYTF. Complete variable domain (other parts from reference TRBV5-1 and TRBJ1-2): KAGVTQTPRYLIKTRGQQVTLSCSPISGHRSVSWYQQTPGQGLQFLFEYFSETQRNKGNFPGRFSGRQFSNSRSEMNVSTLELGDSALYLCASSAGHPMTPNYGYTFGSGTRLTVV.